This passage covers 10 T cell receptor beta chains from one sample sequenced in a study of cytomegalovirus exposure and HLA in healthy donors. The PCR used 60 Vbeta and 13 Jbeta primers. TCRdb's copy holds only in-frame clones and misses some; the assay was immunoSEQ multiplex PCR. The sample lists about 120,000 clones, about 76% occurring once. The source material was PBMCs. The receptor set was obtained from a woman between 35 and 50 years old in good health and CMV-seronegative.

The chain uses TRBV7-9 and TRBJ2-7, with a possible D match to TRBD2 (5 bases). The CDR3 runs to 13 residues. Between the trimmed V and J ends, which lost 4 bases and 4 bases, there was a span of 11 bases. Looked up from germline, CDR1 is SEHNR and CDR2 is FQNEAQ (reference sequence). CDR3 sequence reads: CASSSEVAYEQYF. In nucleotides, the CDR3 is TGTGCCAGCAGCTCGGAGGTCGCGTACGAGCAGTACTTC. The full variable domain, its missing parts supplied by reference TRBV7-9 and TRBJ2-7, is DTGVSQNPRHKITKRGQNVTFRCDPISEHNRLYWYRQTLGQGPEFLTYFQNEAQLEKSRLLSDRFSAERPKGSFSTLEIQRTEQGDSAMYLCASSSEVAYEQYFGPGTRLTVT.

J is TRBJ1-6 and V is TRBV4-1, with a weak D call TRBD1 (6 bases). This CDR3 is 11 amino acids long. V was trimmed by 2 bases and J by 19 bases, leaving 12 bases between them. Germline lookup yields CDR1 MGHRA and CDR2 YSYEKL. The CDR3 loop is CASSQRGGAHF. The CDR3 region has the DNA TGCGCCAGCAGCCAAAGGGGGGGGGCACACTTT.

The CDR3 sequence: CASSFRDPTDTQYF. The CDR3 DNA sequence: TGTGCCAGCAGCTTCCGGGATCCAACAGATACGCAGTATTTT. V usage is TRBV7-2 and J usage is TRBJ2-3; a weak D match, TRBD2 (5 bases). Germline V gives CDR1 SGHTA, CDR2 FQGNSA. This CDR3 contains 14 residues. V was shortened by 3 bases and J by 3 bases, with 10 bases between the two germline ends.

This clone turned up a few times. The rearrangement joins TRBV11-1 to TRBJ2-5, with TRBD1 identical over 9 bases. The DNA end is a closer match to TRBJ2-7, so the J assignment may be wrong. Germline V CDR1 and CDR2: SGHAT, FQDESV (reference sequence). This CDR3 region has 14 residues. The CDR3 sequence: CASSLGGQGYEQYF. Here the CDR3 DNA reads TGTGCCAGCAGCTTAGGTGGACAGGGGTACGAGCAGTACTTC.

The chain recombines TRBV19 with TRBJ1-2; D gene unclear. The CDR3 loop spans 14 amino acids. Trimming removed 1 base from V and 3 bases from J, with 9 bases in between. CDR1 and CDR2 from the germline V gene are LNHDA and SQIVND (reference sequence). The CDR3 region has the DNA TGTGCCAGTAGTATAGTAAACGCGTACTATGGCTACACCTTC. This encodes CASSIVNAYYGYTF.

The V gene is TRBV18, the J gene TRBJ1-2; TRBD1 matches 10 bases. CDR1 and CDR2 (germline): KGHSH, LQKENI. The trim removed 5 bases at V and 4 bases at J, leaving 7 bases unmatched. This CDR3 has 15 residues. CDR3 sequence (DNA): TGTGCCAGCTCATCGGACAGGGGGTATGCCTATGGCTACACCTTC. This encodes CASSSDRGYAYGYTF.

The genes are TRBV5-8 and TRBJ2-7, with a possible D match to TRBD2 (5 bases). Germline loops: CDR1 SGHTS, CDR2 YDEGEE. The CDR3 runs 15 residues. V lost 4 bases, J lost 3 bases, and 17 bases lay in between. The DNA of the CDR3 is TGTGCCAGCAGCCCTCGCCCGGGGAGCAGCTACGAGCAGTACTTC. Its translation: CASSPRPGSSYEQYF.

The chain combines TRBV4-2 with TRBJ2-5, with 7 bases matching TRBD2. Germline loops: CDR1 LGHNA, CDR2 YNFKEQ. The CDR3 length is 17 residues. Trimming took 1 base from V and 1 from J; bases not matched to a gene: 9. Here the CDR3 reads CASSQVTAGPFQETQYF. The CDR3 DNA sequence: TGTGCCAGCAGCCAAGTTACAGCGGGGCCTTTCCAAGAGACCCAGTACTTC.

The V call is TRBV18, the J call TRBJ1-1, with a possible D match to TRBD1 (5 bases). Germline CDR1 KGHSH, CDR2 LQKENI. The CDR3 contains 17 residues. V was shortened by 3 bases and J by 2 bases, with 19 bases between the two germline ends. This CDR3 reads CASSPQGPKKGNTEAFF. The CDR3 bases are TGTGCCAGCTCACCGCAGGGCCCAAAGAAGGGTAACACTGAAGCTTTCTTT.

The J gene is TRBJ1-6, the V gene TRBV2; 9 nucleotides line up with TRBD1. The V gene end was trimmed by 4 bases and the J gene end by 7 bases; junction bases not matched to a gene: 2. The V gene's germline CDR1 is SNHLY and CDR2 FYNNEI. The CDR3 totals 14 residues. The CDR3 DNA reads as TGTGCCAGCAGTGGAGGACAGGGGAATTCACCCCTCCACTTT. Translation gives CASSGGQGNSPLHF.